This TCR beta chain appears in the sequencing data of a study of blood T cell repertoires in COVID-19 (dated by TCRdb to the early 2020s). The study in broad terms: Samples from collaborators originated in the United States, Italy and Spain and spanned both the acute and convalescent phases of COVID-19. The samples were drawn from the first 160 participants of the ongoing ImmuneRACE study and from some 1,300 subjects provided by 6 global collaborators. The dataset comprised deeply sampled blood TCRbeta repertoires from subjects exposed to, actively infected with, or recovered from COVID-19. The prospective study material was composed of cDNA or gDNA derived from T cells, B-cell-depleted T cells, or PBMCs. A freely available public database, intended as a resource for researchers studying the immune response to SARS-CoV-2, is where the repertoires were released. Nearly every sample came with metadata listing a de-identified subject ID, COVID-19 status, age in years and sex. HLA class I and class II types, where available, came from metadata supplied by the sample provider rather than from assay-based typing. Points the paper makes about the study in general: Clinical and demographic metadata were provided uncurated, with the amount varying by source and participant.

The CDR3 runs 15 residues from the cysteine to the phenylalanine. Only CDR3 DNA remains: 45 bases, in frame from the first base. Trimming leaves V shorter by 0 bases and J shorter by 2 bases, with the junction holding 2 bases beyond the gene matches. CDR1 and CDR2 are drawn from the germline V gene: SGHRS, YFSETQ. In Seattle, one collaborating source enrolled patients while the infection was active and tracked those patients longitudinally over the course of disease. Collaborating institutions collected whole blood in K2EDTA tubes following their own protocols. Collaborator samples were shipped for TCRbeta analysis as frozen whole blood, isolated PBMCs, or DNA extracted from either sample type. On this clone: There is no known antigen for this receptor. No clone much larger than this one lies a single base away; base qualities are absent.

The immunoSEQ Assay, a bias-controlled multiplex PCR, was used to amplify TCRbeta CDR3 regions from genomic DNA. On the study's bioinformatics: Within the assay, amplification of reference gene primers was used to estimate how many nucleated cells each sample contained. To quantify the absolute abundance of each unique TCRbeta CDR3 rearrangement, sequence reads were collapsed and filtered. For each sample, productive Simpson clonality was calculated by taking the square root of Simpson's diversity index across productive rearrangements. TCRdb holds this immuneACCESS table with in-frame rearrangements only. Some clones are missing; in checked studies, unresolved V genes explain under half, and the rest has no known cause. That table is the source of V, J and clone size, and D and trimming were worked out from the DNA. This sample has roughly 130,000 clones in its table, and roughly 90% of those were observed once. Clones ranked in the top ten supply roughly 5% of the sample.

The chain couples TRBV5-1 to TRBJ2-3; 8 of the junction bases match TRBD1. The sequencing sample was made of peripheral blood. The clonotype comes from a man aged 55 to 70 with COVID-19, enrolled during active disease. The sequence in DNA is TGCGCCAGCAGCTTGGGGACAGGGAACACAGATACGCAGTATTTT. This gives the protein CASSLGTGNTDTQYF.